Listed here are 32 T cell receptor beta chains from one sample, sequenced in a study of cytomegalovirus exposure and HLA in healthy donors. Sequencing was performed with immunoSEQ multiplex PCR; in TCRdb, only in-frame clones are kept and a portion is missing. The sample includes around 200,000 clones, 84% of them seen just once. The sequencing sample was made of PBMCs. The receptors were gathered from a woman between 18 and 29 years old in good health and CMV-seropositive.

CDR3 amino acids: CASSSLEGTKNIQYF. In DNA form, the CDR3 reads TGCGCCAGCAGCTCCCTCGAGGGTACCAAAAACATTCAGTACTTC. The chain couples TRBV5-1 to TRBJ2-4; possibly TRBD2 for D (5 bases). CDR3 size: 15 residues. The V end was cut by 3 bases, the J end by 2 bases, with 12 bases between. Looked up from germline, CDR1 is SGHRS and CDR2 is YFSETQ.

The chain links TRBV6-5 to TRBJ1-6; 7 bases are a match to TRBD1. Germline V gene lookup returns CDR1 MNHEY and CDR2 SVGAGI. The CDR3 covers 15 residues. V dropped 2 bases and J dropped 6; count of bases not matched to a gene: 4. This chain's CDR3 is CASSYRGQTNSPLHF. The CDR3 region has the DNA TGTGCCAGCAGTTACAGGGGACAGACTAATTCACCCCTCCACTTT.

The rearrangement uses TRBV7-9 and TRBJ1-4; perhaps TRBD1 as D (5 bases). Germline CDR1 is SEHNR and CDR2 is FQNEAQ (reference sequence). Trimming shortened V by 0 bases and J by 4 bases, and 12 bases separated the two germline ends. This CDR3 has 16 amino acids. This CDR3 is CASSLATTVINEKLFF. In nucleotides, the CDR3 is TGTGCCAGCAGCTTAGCCACGACAGTCATTAATGAAAAACTGTTTTTT.

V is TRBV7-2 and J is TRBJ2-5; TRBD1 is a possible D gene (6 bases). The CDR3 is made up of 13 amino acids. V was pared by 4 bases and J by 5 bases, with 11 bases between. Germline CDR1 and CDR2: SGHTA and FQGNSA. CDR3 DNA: TGTGCCAGCAGCTCACAGGGTTGGGAGACCCAGTACTTC. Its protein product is CASSSQGWETQYF. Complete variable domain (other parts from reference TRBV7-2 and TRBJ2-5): GAGVSQSPSNKVTEKGKDVELRCDPISGHTALYWYRQSLGQGLEFLIYFQGNSAPDKSGLPSDRFSAERTGGSVSTLTIQRTQQEDSAVYLCASSSQGWETQYFGPGTRLLVL.

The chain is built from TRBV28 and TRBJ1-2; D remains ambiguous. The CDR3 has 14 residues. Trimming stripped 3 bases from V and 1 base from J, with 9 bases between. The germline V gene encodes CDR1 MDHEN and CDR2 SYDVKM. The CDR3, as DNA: TGTGCCAGCAGTTTGACACTTGATAACTATGGCTACACCTTC. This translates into CASSLTLDNYGYTF.

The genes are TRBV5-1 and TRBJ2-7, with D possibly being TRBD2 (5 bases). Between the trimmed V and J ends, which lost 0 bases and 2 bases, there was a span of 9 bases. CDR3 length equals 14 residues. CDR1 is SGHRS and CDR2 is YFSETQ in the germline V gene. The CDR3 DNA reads TGCGCCAGCAGCTTGGACGGGGAGACCTACGAGCAGTACTTC. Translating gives CASSLDGETYEQYF.

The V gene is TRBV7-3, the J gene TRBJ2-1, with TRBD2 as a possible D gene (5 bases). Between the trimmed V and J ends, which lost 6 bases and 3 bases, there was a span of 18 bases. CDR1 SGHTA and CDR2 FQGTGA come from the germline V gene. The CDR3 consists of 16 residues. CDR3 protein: CASRDGVLQDYNEQFF. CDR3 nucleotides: TGTGCCAGCAGGGACGGGGTACTGCAGGACTACAATGAGCAGTTCTTC. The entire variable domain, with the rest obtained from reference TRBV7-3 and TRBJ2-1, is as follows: GAGVSQTPSNKVTEKGKYVELRCDPISGHTALYWYRQSLGQGPEFLIYFQGTGAADDSGLPNDRFFAVRPEGSVSTLKIQRTERGDSAVYLCASRDGVLQDYNEQFFGPGTRLTVL.

CDR3: CASSLEASGTQYF. CDR3 DNA sequence: TGTGCCAGCAGCTTGGAGGCGTCAGGGACCCAGTACTTC. This chain joins TRBV5-4 and TRBJ2-5; D uncertain. The CDR3 length is 13 residues. Per germline, CDR1 SGHNT and CDR2 YYREEE (reference sequence). V was pared by 0 bases and J by 7 bases, with 10 bases between.

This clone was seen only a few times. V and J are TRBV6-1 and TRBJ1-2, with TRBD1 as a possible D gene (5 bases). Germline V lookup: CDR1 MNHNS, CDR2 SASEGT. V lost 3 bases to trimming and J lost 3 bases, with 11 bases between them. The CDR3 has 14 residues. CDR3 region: CASSDRVGDYGYTF. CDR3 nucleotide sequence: TGTGCCAGCAGTGACAGGGTTGGGGACTATGGCTACACCTTC.

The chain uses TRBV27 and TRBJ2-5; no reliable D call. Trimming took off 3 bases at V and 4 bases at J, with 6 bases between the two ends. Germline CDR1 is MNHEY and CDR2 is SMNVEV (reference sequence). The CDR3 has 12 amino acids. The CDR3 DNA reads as TGTGCCAGCAGTTTCTTCGGAGAGACCCAGTACTTC. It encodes CASSFFGETQYF.

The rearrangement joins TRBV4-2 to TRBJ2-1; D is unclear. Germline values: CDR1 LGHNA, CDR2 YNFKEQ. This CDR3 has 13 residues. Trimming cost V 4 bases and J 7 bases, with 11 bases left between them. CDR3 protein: CASSPQLVNEQFF. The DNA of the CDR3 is TGTGCCAGCAGCCCCCAACTCGTAAATGAGCAGTTCTTC.

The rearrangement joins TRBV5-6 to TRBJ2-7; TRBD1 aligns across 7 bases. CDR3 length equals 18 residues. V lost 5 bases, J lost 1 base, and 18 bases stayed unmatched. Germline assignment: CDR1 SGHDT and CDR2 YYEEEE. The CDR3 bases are TGTGCCAGCAGGGTTGACGTGTACAGGGGTGATTCGTCCTACGAGCAGTACTTC. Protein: CASRVDVYRGDSSYEQYF.

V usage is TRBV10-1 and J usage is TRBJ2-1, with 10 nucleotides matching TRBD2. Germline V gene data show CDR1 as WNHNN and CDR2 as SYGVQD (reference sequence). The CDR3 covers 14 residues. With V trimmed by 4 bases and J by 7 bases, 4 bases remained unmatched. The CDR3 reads CASSASGGDNEQFF. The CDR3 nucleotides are TGCGCCAGCAGTGCCAGCGGGGGGGATAATGAGCAGTTCTTC.

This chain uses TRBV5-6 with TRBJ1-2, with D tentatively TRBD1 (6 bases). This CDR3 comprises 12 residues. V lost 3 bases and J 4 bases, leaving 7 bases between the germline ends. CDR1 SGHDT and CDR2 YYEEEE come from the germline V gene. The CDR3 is CASSSDSYGYTF. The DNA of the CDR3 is TGTGCCAGCAGCTCGGACAGCTATGGCTACACCTTC.

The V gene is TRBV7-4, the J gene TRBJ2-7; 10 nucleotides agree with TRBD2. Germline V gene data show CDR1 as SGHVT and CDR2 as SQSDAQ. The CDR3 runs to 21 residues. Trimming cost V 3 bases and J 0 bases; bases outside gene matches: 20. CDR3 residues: CASSFRAITTSGPFISYEQYF. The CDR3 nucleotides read TGTGCCAGCAGCTTCAGGGCCATAACGACTAGCGGGCCCTTTATCTCCTACGAGCAGTACTTC.

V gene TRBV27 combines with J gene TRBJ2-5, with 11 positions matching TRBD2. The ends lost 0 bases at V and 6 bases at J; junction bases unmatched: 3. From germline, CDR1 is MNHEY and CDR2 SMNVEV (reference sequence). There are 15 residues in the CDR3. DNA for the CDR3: TGTGCCAGCAGTTTATCGACTAGCGGGGTACAGACCCAGTACTTC. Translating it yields CASSLSTSGVQTQYF.

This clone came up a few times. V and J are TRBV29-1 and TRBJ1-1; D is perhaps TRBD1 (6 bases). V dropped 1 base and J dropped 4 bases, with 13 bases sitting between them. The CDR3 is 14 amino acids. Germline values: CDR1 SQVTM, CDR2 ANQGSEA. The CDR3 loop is CSVEGWGLPTEAFF. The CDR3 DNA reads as TGCAGCGTTGAAGGATGGGGGCTCCCCACTGAAGCTTTCTTT. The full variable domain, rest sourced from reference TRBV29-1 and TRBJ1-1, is SAVISQKPSRDICQRGTSLTIQCQVDSQVTMMFWYRQQPGQSLTLIATANQGSEATYESGFVIDKFPISRPNLTFSTLTVSNMSPEDSSIYLCSVEGWGLPTEAFFGQGTRLTVV.

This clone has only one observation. CDR3 protein: CASSKGQEGAGELFF. In DNA, the CDR3 is TGTGCCAGCAGCAAGGGACAGGAGGGGGCCGGGGAGCTGTTTTTT. The rearrangement uses TRBV5-4 and TRBJ2-2, with 8 bases identical to TRBD1. The CDR3 totals 15 residues. V lost 4 bases, J lost 6 bases, and 8 bases stayed unmatched. CDR1 and CDR2 from the germline V gene are SGHNT and YYREEE (reference sequence).

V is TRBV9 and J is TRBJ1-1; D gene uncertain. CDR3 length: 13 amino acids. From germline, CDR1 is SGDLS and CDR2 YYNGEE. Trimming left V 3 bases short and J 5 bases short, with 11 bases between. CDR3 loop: CASSERPGTEAFF. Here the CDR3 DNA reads TGTGCCAGCAGCGAACGACCGGGGACTGAAGCTTTCTTT.

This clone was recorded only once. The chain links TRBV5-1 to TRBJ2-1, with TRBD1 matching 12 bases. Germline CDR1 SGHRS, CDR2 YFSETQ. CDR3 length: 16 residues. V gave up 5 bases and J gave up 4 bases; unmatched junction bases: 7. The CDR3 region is CASRAGTGGGYNEQFF. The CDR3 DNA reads TGCGCCAGCAGGGCCGGGACAGGGGGCGGGTACAATGAGCAGTTCTTC.

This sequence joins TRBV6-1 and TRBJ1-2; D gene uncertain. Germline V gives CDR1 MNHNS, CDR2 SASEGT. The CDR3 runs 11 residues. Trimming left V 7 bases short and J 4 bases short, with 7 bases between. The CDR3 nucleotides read TGTGCCAGCACCTCAGGCTATGGCTACACCTTC. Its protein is CASTSGYGYTF.

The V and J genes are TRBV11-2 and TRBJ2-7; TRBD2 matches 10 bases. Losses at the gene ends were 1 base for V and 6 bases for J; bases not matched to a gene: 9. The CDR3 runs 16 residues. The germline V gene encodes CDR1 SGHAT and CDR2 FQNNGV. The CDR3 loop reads CASSLASGAGGPEQYF. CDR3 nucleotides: TGTGCCAGCAGCTTAGCCTCGGGAGCGGGGGGGCCCGAGCAGTACTTC.

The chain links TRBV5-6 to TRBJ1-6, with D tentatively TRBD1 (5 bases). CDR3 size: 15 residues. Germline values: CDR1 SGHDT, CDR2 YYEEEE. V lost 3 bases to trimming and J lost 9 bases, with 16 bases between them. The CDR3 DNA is TGTGCCAGCAGCTCACGGGCAGGGTATCTTTCACCCCTCCACTTT. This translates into CASSSRAGYLSPLHF.

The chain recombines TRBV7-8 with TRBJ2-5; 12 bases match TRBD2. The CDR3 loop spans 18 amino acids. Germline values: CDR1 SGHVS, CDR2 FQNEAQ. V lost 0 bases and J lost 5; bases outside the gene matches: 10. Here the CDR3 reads CASSLARLAGGPGETQYF. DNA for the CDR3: TGTGCCAGCAGCTTAGCGCGGCTAGCGGGGGGGCCTGGGGAGACCCAGTACTTC.

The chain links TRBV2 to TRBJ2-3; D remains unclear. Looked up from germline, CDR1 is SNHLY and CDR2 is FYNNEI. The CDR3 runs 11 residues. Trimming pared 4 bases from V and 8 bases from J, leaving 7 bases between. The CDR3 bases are TGTGCCAGCAGTGGGTCTATTACGCAGTATTTT. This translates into CASSGSITQYF.

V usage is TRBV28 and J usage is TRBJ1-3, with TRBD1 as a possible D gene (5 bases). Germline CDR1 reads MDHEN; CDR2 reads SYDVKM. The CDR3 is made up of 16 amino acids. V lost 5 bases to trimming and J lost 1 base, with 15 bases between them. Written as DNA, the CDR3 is TGTGCCAGCAGTCCCCGTGCCGGGGGGTCTGGAAACACCATATATTTT. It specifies CASSPRAGGSGNTIYF.

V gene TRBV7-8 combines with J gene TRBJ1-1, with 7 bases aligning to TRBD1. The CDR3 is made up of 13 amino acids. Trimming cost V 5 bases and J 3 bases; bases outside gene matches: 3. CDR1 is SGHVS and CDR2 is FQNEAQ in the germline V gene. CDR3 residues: CASSRTGDTEAFF. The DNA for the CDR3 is TGTGCCAGCAGCCGCACAGGGGACACTGAAGCTTTCTTT.

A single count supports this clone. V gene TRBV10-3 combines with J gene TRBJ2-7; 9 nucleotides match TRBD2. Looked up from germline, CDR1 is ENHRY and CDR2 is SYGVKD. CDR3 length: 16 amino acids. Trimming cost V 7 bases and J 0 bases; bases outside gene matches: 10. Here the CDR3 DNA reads TGTGCCATCACCCAAGGACTAGCGTCGCTCTCCTACGAGCAGTACTTC. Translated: CAITQGLASLSYEQYF.

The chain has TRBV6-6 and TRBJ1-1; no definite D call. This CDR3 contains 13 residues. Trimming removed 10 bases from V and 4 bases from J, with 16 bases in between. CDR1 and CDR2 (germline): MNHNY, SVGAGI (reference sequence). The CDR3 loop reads CATNRHRGTEAFF. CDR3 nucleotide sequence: TGTGCCACCAACCGTCATCGGGGCACTGAAGCTTTCTTT.

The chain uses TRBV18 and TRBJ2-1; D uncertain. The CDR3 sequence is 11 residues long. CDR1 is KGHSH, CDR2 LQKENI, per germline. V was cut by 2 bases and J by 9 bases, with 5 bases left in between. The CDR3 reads CASSPTGEQFF. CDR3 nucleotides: TGTGCCAGCTCACCAACGGGTGAGCAGTTCTTC.

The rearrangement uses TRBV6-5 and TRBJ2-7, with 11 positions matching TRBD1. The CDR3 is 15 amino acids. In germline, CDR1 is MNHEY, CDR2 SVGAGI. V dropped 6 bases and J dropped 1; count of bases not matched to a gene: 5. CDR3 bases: TGTGCCAGCAGCTCCCGGGACAGGGGGTCCTACGAGCAGTACTTC. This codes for CASSSRDRGSYEQYF.

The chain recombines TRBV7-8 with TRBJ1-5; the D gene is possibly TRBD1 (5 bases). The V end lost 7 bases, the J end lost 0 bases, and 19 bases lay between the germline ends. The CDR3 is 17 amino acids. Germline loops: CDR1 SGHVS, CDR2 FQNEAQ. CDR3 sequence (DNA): TGTGCCAGCACCAACTCTCGGAAGGGGAATAGCAATCAGCCCCAGCATTTT. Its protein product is CASTNSRKGNSNQPQHF.